The 14 T cell receptor beta chains listed next were all sequenced from one sample in a study of OX40 agonist ivuxolimab in advanced cancers. Method: immunoSEQ multiplex PCR; TCRdb's copy keeps in-frame clones and lacks some. Of 45,000 or so clones listed, 75% to 85% are singletons. This sample comprised CD4+ or CD8+ T cells sorted from blood, obtained in a trial of the OX40 agonist ivuxolimab. These TCRs come from an adult with an advanced solid tumor such as melanoma, head and neck, liver or kidney cancer.

The rearrangement links TRBV18 to TRBJ1-2; D gene ambiguous. V was cut by 2 bases and J by 0 bases, with 13 bases left in between. The germline CDR1 and CDR2 sequences are KGHSH and LQKENI. CDR3 length: 16 residues. The CDR3 DNA reads as TGTGCCAGCTCACCAAGCCAGCCCCAAACTAACTATGGCTACACCTTC. Encoded protein: CASSPSQPQTNYGYTF.

This chain connects TRBV7-9 to TRBJ1-4, with D perhaps TRBD1 (5 bases). Looked up from germline, CDR1 is SEHNR and CDR2 is FQNEAQ (reference sequence). The CDR3 is 15 amino acids. The V gene lost 5 bases and the J gene lost 5 bases, with 15 bases spanning the gap. This CDR3 is CASSPQGSQNEKLFF. The CDR3 DNA follows: TGTGCCAGCAGCCCGCAGGGTTCGCAAAATGAAAAACTGTTTTTT.

This sequence joins TRBV7-2 and TRBJ2-1; 10 positions agree with TRBD2. The CDR3 covers 16 residues. After removal of 5 bases from V and 6 bases from J, the junction contained 10 bases not matched to a gene. Germline V gene data show CDR1 as SGHTA and CDR2 as FQGNSA. CDR3 in amino acids: CASSISGTSEINEQFF. The CDR3 DNA reads as TGTGCCAGCAGCATATCCGGGACTAGCGAAATCAATGAGCAGTTCTTC. Supplemented by reference TRBV7-2 and TRBJ2-1, the full variable domain reads GAGVSQSPSNKVTEKGKDVELRCDPISGHTALYWYRQSLGQGLEFLIYFQGNSAPDKSGLPSDRFSAERTGGSVSTLTIQRTQQEDSAVYLCASSISGTSEINEQFFGPGTRLTVL.

The chain joins TRBV5-4 to TRBJ1-2; D gene uncertain. Germline-derived CDR1 and CDR2 are SGHNT and YYREEE (reference sequence). This CDR3 spans 13 amino acids. V dropped 7 bases and J dropped 8 bases, with 18 bases sitting between them. In nucleotides, the CDR3 is TGTGCCAGCCGGTTAGCGATTATCGGGGGCTACACCTTC. Residues: CASRLAIIGGYTF.

CDR3 protein: CASGSIGTGEAYF. The DNA for the CDR3 is TGTGCTAGTGGTTCCATAGGCACAGGGGAAGCGTACTTC. The chain recombines TRBV12-5 with TRBJ2-7, with 7 bases fitting TRBD1. The CDR3 totals 13 residues. The ends lost 4 bases at V and 12 bases at J; junction bases unmatched: 12. CDR1 and CDR2 from the germline V gene are LGHNT and FRNRAP.

The chain recombines TRBV11-2 with TRBJ2-5; 8 nucleotides match TRBD1. V shed 5 bases and J 11 bases; nucleotides not matched to a gene: 13. Germline CDR1 reads SGHAT; CDR2 reads FQNNGV. This CDR3 comprises 14 residues. The CDR3 loop reads CASSRDRILVEQYF. CDR3 coding DNA: TGTGCCAGCAGCCGGGACAGGATTCTAGTCGAACAGTACTTC.

The V and J genes are TRBV19 and TRBJ1-4; D is undetermined. This CDR3 has 15 amino acids. With 3 bases removed from V and 0 bases from J, the gap between germline ends came to 8 bases. Germline loops: CDR1 LNHDA, CDR2 SQIVND (reference sequence). The CDR3 DNA reads as TGTGCCAGTAGTATGTCCGGAGCAACTAATGAAAAACTGTTTTTT. Protein sequence: CASSMSGATNEKLFF.

The chain has TRBV29-1 and TRBJ2-3, with a weak D call TRBD2 (6 bases). CDR1 is SQVTM, CDR2 ANQGSEA, per germline. V gave up 3 bases and J gave up 3 bases, with 10 bases separating them. The length of the CDR3 is 13 residues. The CDR3 is CSVEEGGTDTQYF. As DNA, the CDR3 is TGCAGCGTTGAGGAGGGTGGGACAGATACGCAGTATTTT.

This clone appeared a few times. The V call is TRBV7-2, the J call TRBJ2-7; maybe TRBD2 (6 bases). Trimming shortened V by 3 bases and J by 3 bases, and 21 bases separated the two germline ends. CDR1 SGHTA and CDR2 FQGNSA come from the germline V gene. The CDR3 is 17 residues long. CDR3 residues: CASSFQGGNLLNYEQYF. DNA of the CDR3: TGTGCCAGCAGCTTTCAGGGCGGGAACCTCCTGAACTACGAGCAGTACTTC.

The rearrangement joins TRBV19 to TRBJ2-7; either TRBD1 or TRBD2 may supply D (5 bases each). Trimming left V 3 bases short and J 3 bases short, with 9 bases between. CDR1 is LNHDA, CDR2 SQIVND, per germline (reference sequence). There are 13 residues in the CDR3. Here the CDR3 reads CASSIRDGYEQYF. The CDR3 coding sequence is TGTGCCAGTAGTATCCGGGACGGCTACGAGCAGTACTTC.

The chain has TRBV7-2 and TRBJ2-1; TRBD1 might be the D (6 bases). Trimming took 3 bases from V and 7 from J, leaving 16 bases between them. The CDR3 extends over 15 amino acids. Germline CDR1 reads SGHTA; CDR2 reads FQGNSA. Here the CDR3 DNA reads TGTGCCAGCAGCTTTCACAGGGCCGCTCGGAATGAGCAGTTCTTC. Translating it yields CASSFHRAARNEQFF.

The rearrangement uses TRBV6-1 and TRBJ1-6; a weak D match, TRBD1 (5 bases). Germline CDR1 reads MNHNS; CDR2 reads SASEGT. V was cut by 2 bases and J by 0 bases, with 20 bases left in between. The CDR3 sequence is 20 residues long. The CDR3 coding sequence is TGTGCCAGCAGTGAATTTTCCGGAAACAAGGGGAGCTCCTATAATTCACCCCTCCACTTT. Its protein product is CASSEFSGNKGSSYNSPLHF.

This clone has a handful of counts. This sequence joins TRBV30 and TRBJ2-5; no reliable D call. From germline, CDR1 is GTSNPN and CDR2 SVGIG (reference sequence). V lost 0 bases to trimming and J lost 4 bases, with 3 bases between them. The CDR3 spans 11 residues. The CDR3 sequence: CAWSVPETQYF. In nucleotides, the CDR3 is TGTGCCTGGAGTGTACCAGAGACCCAGTACTTC.

V usage is TRBV15 and J usage is TRBJ2-2; D remains unclear. The V and J ends lost 0 bases and 3 bases respectively, with 8 bases between them. Germline CDR1 LNHNV, CDR2 YYDKDF (reference sequence). This CDR3 is built from 15 residues. The CDR3 DNA follows: TGTGCCACCAGCAGAGACGCAGGTTACACCGGGGAGCTGTTTTTT. Translating gives CATSRDAGYTGELFF. Complete variable domain (other parts from reference TRBV15 and TRBJ2-2): DAMVIQNPRYQVTQFGKPVTLSCSQTLNHNVMYWYQQKSSQAPKLLFHYYDKDFNNEADTPDNFQSRRPNTSFCFLDIRSPGLGDTAMYLCATSRDAGYTGELFFGEGSRLTVL.